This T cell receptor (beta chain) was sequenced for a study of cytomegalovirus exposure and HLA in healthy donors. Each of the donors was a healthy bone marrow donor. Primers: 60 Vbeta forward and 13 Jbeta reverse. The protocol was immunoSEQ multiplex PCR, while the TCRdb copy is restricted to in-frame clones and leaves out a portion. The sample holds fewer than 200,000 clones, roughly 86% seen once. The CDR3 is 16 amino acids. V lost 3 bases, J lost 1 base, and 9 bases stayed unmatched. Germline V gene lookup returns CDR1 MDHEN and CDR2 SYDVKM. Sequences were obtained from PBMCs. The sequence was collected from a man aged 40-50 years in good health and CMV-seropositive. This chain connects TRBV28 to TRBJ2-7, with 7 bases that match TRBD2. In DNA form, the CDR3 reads TGTGCCAGCAGTTTCGGTCTCGGCGGGAGATCCTACGAGCAGTACTTC. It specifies CASSFGLGGRSYEQYF.